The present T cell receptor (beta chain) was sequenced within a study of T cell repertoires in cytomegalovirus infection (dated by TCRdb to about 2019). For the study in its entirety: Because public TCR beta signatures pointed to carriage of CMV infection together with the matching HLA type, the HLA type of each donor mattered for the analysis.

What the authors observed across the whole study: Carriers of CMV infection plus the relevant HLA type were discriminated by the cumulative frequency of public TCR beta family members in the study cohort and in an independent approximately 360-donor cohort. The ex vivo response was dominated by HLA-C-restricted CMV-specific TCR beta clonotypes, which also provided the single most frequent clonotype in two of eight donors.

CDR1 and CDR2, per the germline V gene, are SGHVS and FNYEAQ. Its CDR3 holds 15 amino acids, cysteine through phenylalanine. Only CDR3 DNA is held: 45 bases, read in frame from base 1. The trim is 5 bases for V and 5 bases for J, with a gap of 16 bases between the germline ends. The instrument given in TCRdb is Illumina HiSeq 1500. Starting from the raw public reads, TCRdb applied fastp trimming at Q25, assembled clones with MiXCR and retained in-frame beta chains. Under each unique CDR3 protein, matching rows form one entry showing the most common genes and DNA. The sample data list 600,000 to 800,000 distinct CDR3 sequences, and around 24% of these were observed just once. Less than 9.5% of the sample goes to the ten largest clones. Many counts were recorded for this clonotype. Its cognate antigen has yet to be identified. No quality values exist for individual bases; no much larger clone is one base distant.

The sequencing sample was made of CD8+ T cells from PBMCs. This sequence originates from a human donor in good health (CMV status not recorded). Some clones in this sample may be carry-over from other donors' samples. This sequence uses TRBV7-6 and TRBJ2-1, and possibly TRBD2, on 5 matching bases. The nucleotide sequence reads TGTGCCAGCAGCCCTGCAGAGGGCCCAGACAATGAGCAGTTCTTC. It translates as CASSPAEGPDNEQFF.